Presented here are 25 T cell receptor beta chains from one specimen sequenced in a study of PD-L1 blockade in urothelial cancer (dated by TCRdb to about 2017). The time point label on this specimen signifies: peripheral blood 6 weeks after treatment start. Library method: the immunoSEQ multiplex PCR assay. Here the immuneACCESS table is served through TCRdb, limited to in-frame sequences with V and J called. Missing clones are a known gap in these copies; in checked studies unresolved V genes cover under half, and the rest lacks a known reason. The sample has 40,000 to 50,000 clones on record, roughly four fifths of them singletons. Less than 15% of the sample lies in the top ten. This material consisted of PBMCs, taken around atezolizumab (anti-PD-L1) treatment. Every receptor here comes from a man in his fifties or sixties with urothelial cancer.

The rearrangement links TRBV6-1 to TRBJ2-3; TRBD2 matches at 9 bases. The CDR3 contains 15 residues. The trim removed 1 base at V and 2 bases at J, leaving 1 base unmatched. CDR1 is MNHNS and CDR2 is SASEGT in the germline V gene. CDR3 loop: CASSEERGVTDTQYF. The CDR3 DNA sequence: TGTGCCAGCAGTGAAGAGCGGGGGGTCACAGATACGCAGTATTTT.

V gene TRBV6-5 combines with J gene TRBJ1-2; 7 bases match TRBD1. From germline, CDR1 is MNHEY and CDR2 SVGAGI. The CDR3 extends over 13 amino acids. Trimming cost V 1 base and J 4 bases; bases outside gene matches: 0. The CDR3 spells CASSYWDSYGYTF. In DNA form, the CDR3 reads TGTGCCAGCAGTTACTGGGACAGCTATGGCTACACCTTC.

The DNA for the CDR3 is TGTGCCAGTAGGGGCGGACTAAATGAAAAACTGTTTTTT. As protein: CASRGGLNEKLFF. V gene TRBV19 combines with J gene TRBJ1-4; D not certain. This CDR3 spans 13 amino acids. Germline-derived CDR1 and CDR2 are LNHDA and SQIVND (reference sequence). Deletions cut 6 bases from V and 5 bases from J, with 10 bases between.

This rearrangement joins TRBV18 to TRBJ1-2; 9 bases fit TRBD1. CDR3 length: 13 residues. Trimming took 2 bases from V and 5 from J; bases not matched to a gene: 0. Germline-derived CDR1 and CDR2 are KGHSH and LQKENI. The CDR3 spells CASSPGTGYGYTF. For the CDR3, the DNA is TGTGCCAGCTCACCAGGGACAGGGTATGGCTACACCTTC.

This chain connects TRBV6-1 to TRBJ2-7; TRBD1 aligns across 8 bases. The CDR3 runs to 15 residues. CDR1 and CDR2 (germline): MNHNS, SASEGT. The J segment lost 7 bases and the V segment lost 6 bases, leaving 14 bases of the junction unmatched. CDR3 loop: CASSPGDRPLLEQYF. The CDR3 bases are TGTGCCAGCAGCCCCGGGGACAGGCCCCTTCTGGAGCAGTACTTC.

The V call is TRBV27, the J call TRBJ2-2, with D maybe TRBD2 (7 bases). V was trimmed by 6 bases and J by 6 bases, leaving 20 bases between them. The germline gives CDR1 MNHEY, CDR2 SMNVEV (reference sequence). This CDR3 is built from 16 residues. The CDR3 loop reads CASSRRGGGGPGELFF. CDR3 bases: TGTGCCAGCAGCCGGAGAGGAGGGGGGGGCCCCGGGGAGCTGTTTTTT.

The sample holds one count of this clone. The chain recombines TRBV6-1 with TRBJ2-7; the match to TRBD1 covers 7 bases. The CDR3 spans 14 residues. Trimming cost V 6 bases and J 0 bases; bases outside gene matches: 5. In germline, CDR1 is MNHNS, CDR2 SASEGT. The CDR3 DNA is TGTGCCAGCAGGCTGACAGGGAGCTCCTACGAGCAGTACTTC. Its protein is CASRLTGSSYEQYF.

The chain joins TRBV2 to TRBJ2-5; TRBD1 aligns across 10 bases. Looked up from germline, CDR1 is SNHLY and CDR2 is FYNNEI. The CDR3 runs to 15 residues. The V and J ends lost 7 bases and 5 bases, in that order; junction bases with no gene match: 10. CDR3 DNA: TGTGCCAGCACGATCCGGGACAGGGGATGGGAGACCCAGTACTTC. It yields the protein CASTIRDRGWETQYF. The full variable domain, completed using reference TRBV2 and TRBJ2-5, is EPEVTQTPSHQVTQMGQEVILRCVPISNHLYFYWYRQILGQKVEFLVSFYNNEISEKSEIFDDQFSVERPDGSNFTLKIRSTKLEDSAMYFCASTIRDRGWETQYFGPGTRLLVL.

This chain connects TRBV28 to TRBJ2-4; possibly TRBD2 for D (5 bases). Germline CDR1 is MDHEN and CDR2 is SYDVKM. V lost 6 bases, J lost 0 bases, and 9 bases lay in between. The CDR3 is made up of 14 amino acids. The CDR3 is CASRPGVAKNIQYF. The CDR3 DNA follows: TGTGCCAGCAGACCCGGGGTAGCCAAAAACATTCAGTACTTC.

V gene TRBV7-2 combines with J gene TRBJ2-1; 8 bases map to TRBD2. This CDR3 region has 15 residues. Trimming took 1 base from V and 6 from J; bases not matched to a gene: 5. Per the germline V gene, CDR1 is SGHTA and CDR2 is FQGNSA. CDR3 DNA: TGTGCCAGCAGCTTAGGCGGGACTAGTGTCAATGAGCAGTTCTTC. This codes for CASSLGGTSVNEQFF.

This chain uses TRBV19 with TRBJ1-2, with D unresolved. There are 15 residues in the CDR3. Per germline, CDR1 LNHDA and CDR2 SQIVND (reference sequence). V shed 0 bases and J shed 3 bases, with 11 bases lying between them. As DNA, the CDR3 is TGTGCCAGTAGTATAGATTCGCGGCAGTACTATGGCTACACCTTC. This translates into CASSIDSRQYYGYTF.

V is TRBV27 and J is TRBJ2-7; the match to TRBD1 covers 8 bases. The CDR3 sequence is 14 residues long. V lost 5 bases and J lost 4; bases outside the gene matches: 7. Germline V lookup: CDR1 MNHEY, CDR2 SMNVEV (reference sequence). CDR3 residues: CASSQRTGRYEQYF. The CDR3, as DNA: TGTGCCAGCAGTCAAAGGACAGGGCGGTACGAGCAGTACTTC.

This clone was seen a few times. The chain employs TRBV27 and TRBJ1-3; a weak D match, TRBD1 (5 bases). V lost 2 bases to trimming and J lost 4 bases, with 12 bases between them. The CDR3 runs 15 residues. Germline V lookup: CDR1 MNHEY, CDR2 SMNVEV (reference sequence). CDR3 DNA: TGTGCCAGCAGTTTAGGGGCCTCCGACGGAAACACCATATATTTT. It codes for CASSLGASDGNTIYF.

This chain connects TRBV5-6 to TRBJ2-2; 7 nucleotides line up with TRBD1. Looked up from germline, CDR1 is SGHDT and CDR2 is YYEEEE. This CDR3 is 14 amino acids long. The V segment lost 6 bases and the J segment 0 bases; nucleotides outside the gene matches: 2. The CDR3 nucleotides read TGTGCCAGCATGGACAGGCCGAACACCGGGGAGCTGTTTTTT. Residues: CASMDRPNTGELFF.

The J gene is TRBJ1-2, the V gene TRBV6-6; no reliable D call. The CDR3 consists of 12 residues. Germline CDR1 is MNHNY and CDR2 is SVGAGI (reference sequence). Trimming removed 8 bases from V and 8 bases from J, with 15 bases in between. The CDR3 here is CASRPGSGGYTF. For the CDR3, the DNA is TGTGCCAGCCGTCCGGGGTCGGGGGGCTACACCTTC.

The chain links TRBV25-1 to TRBJ2-1, with D perhaps TRBD2 (5 bases). The CDR3 consists of 14 residues. V was cut by 2 bases and J by 4 bases, with 9 bases left in between. The V gene's germline CDR1 is MGHDK and CDR2 SYGVNS. The CDR3 nucleotides read TGTGCCAGCAGTGAAGTGAGGACTTACAATGAGCAGTTCTTC. Amino acids: CASSEVRTYNEQFF.

The CDR3 nucleotides read TGTGCCAGCAGTTTAAATGTTGGTGGCGGCTACACCTTC. Encoded protein: CASSLNVGGGYTF. The chain uses TRBV28 and TRBJ1-2; D is unresolved. Germline assignment: CDR1 MDHEN and CDR2 SYDVKM. Trimming took 2 bases from V and 8 from J, leaving 12 bases between them. This CDR3 comprises 13 residues.

In this sample, this clone turned up a few times. The chain is built from TRBV28 and TRBJ2-7; maybe TRBD1 (6 bases). Trimming removed 4 bases from V and 5 bases from J, with 12 bases in between. The CDR3 totals 13 residues. The germline V gene has CDR1 MDHEN and CDR2 SYDVKM. In DNA, the CDR3 is TGTGCCAGCAGTTGGAACCACAGGGACGAGCAGTACTTC. The encoded protein is CASSWNHRDEQYF.

The rearrangement joins TRBV11-2 to TRBJ2-3; 8 bases are shared with TRBD2. From germline, CDR1 is SGHAT and CDR2 FQNNGV. This CDR3 spans 16 amino acids. With V trimmed by 0 bases and J by 4 bases, 6 bases remained unmatched. The CDR3 DNA reads as TGTGCCAGCAGCTTAGATATCAGCGGGAGAGCAGATACGCAGTATTTT. Its translation: CASSLDISGRADTQYF.

The chain joins TRBV7-2 to TRBJ2-3, with 9 bases lining up with TRBD2. Germline trimming cut 6 bases from V and 4 bases from J; bases unmatched to any gene: 8. Germline V lookup: CDR1 SGHTA, CDR2 FQGNSA. The CDR3 consists of 15 residues. The CDR3 loop is CASSRGGGLADTQYF. The CDR3 DNA reads TGTGCCAGCAGTCGCGGGGGGGGTTTGGCAGATACGCAGTATTTT.

On this clone: A junction boundary mismatches the germline segment, possibly from a read error. This rearrangement joins TRBV6-1 to TRBJ1-1; D is perhaps TRBD1 (6 bases). The CDR3 runs 11 residues. In germline, CDR1 is MNHNS, CDR2 SASEGT. The chain's CDR3 is CASSEDRRAFF. In DNA, the CDR3 is TGTGCCAGCAGCGAAGACAGGAGAGCTTTCTTT.

This clone was detected a few times. J is TRBJ1-1 and V is TRBV6-1; D uncertain. The CDR3 is 13 amino acids. CDR1 and CDR2 from the germline V gene are MNHNS and SASEGT. V shed 1 base and J shed 4 bases, with 7 bases lying between them. The CDR3 DNA sequence: TGTGCCAGCAGTGAAGTCCCCATCACTGAAGCTTTCTTT. This sequence encodes CASSEVPITEAFF.

The chain carries TRBV7-9 and TRBJ1-1; D is possibly TRBD1 (6 bases). This CDR3 comprises 13 residues. Between the trimmed V and J ends, which lost 4 bases and 1 base, there was a span of 7 bases. Germline CDR1 and CDR2: SEHNR and FQNEAQ (reference sequence). This CDR3 is CASSSGQNTEAFF. CDR3 nucleotides: TGTGCCAGCAGCTCGGGACAGAACACTGAAGCTTTCTTT.

The chain employs TRBV6-5 and TRBJ1-2, with D unclear. This CDR3 is 11 amino acids long. The germline gives CDR1 MNHEY, CDR2 SVGAGI. The ends were cut back, 7 bases at V and 8 bases at J, with 11 bases in the middle. CDR3 DNA sequence: TGTGCCAGCATCTCTACGGGGGGCTACACCTTC. Amino acid sequence: CASISTGGYTF.

Notes on this clone: Sequence at one end of the junction differs from germline and may be a read error. This chain joins TRBV28 and TRBJ2-7, with TRBD2 as a possible D gene (6 bases). CDR3 length equals 11 residues. Germline V gene sequence: CDR1 MDHEN, CDR2 SYDVKM. As DNA, the CDR3 is TGCTCCACGGGAGTCAGGAATGAGCAGTACTTC. It codes for CSTGVRNEQYF.